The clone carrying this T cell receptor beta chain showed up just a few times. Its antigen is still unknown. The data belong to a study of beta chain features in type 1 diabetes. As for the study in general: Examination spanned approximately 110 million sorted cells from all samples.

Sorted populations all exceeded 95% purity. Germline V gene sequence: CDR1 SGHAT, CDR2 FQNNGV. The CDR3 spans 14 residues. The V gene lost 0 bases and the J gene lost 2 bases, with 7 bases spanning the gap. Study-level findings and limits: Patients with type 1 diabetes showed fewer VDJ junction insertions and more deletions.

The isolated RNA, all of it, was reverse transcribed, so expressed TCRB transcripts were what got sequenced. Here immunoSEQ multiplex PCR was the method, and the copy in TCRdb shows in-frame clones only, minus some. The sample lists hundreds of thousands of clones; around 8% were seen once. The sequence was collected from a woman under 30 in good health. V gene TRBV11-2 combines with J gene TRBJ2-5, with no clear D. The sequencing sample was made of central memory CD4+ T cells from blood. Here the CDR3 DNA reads TGTGCCAGCAGCTTAGATACGGCTCAAGAGACCCAGTACTTC. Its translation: CASSLDTAQETQYF.